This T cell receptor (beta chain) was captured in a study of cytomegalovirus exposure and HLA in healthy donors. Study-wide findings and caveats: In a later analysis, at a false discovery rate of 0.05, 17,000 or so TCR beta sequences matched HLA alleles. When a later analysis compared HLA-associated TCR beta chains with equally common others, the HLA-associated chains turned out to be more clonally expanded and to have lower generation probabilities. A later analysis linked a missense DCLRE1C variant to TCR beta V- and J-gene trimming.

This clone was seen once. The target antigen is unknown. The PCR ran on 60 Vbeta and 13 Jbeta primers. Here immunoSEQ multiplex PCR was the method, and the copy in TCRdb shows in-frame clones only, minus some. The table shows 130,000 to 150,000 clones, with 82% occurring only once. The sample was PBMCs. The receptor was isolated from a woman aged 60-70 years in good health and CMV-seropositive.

The CDR3: CASSQAASGRGTGELFF. In nucleotides, the CDR3 is TGCGCCAGCAGCCAAGCTGCTAGCGGGAGAGGTACCGGGGAGCTGTTTTTT. The chain couples TRBV4-3 to TRBJ2-2, with 10 nucleotides matching TRBD2. Germline V gene lookup returns CDR1 LGHNA and CDR2 YSLEER. Unmatched junction bases numbered 7, after V lost 1 base and J lost 5 bases. This CDR3 has 17 residues.